What follows are 29 T cell receptor beta chains derived from one specimen sequenced in a study of shared clonotypes between healthy human individuals. Profiled with immunoSEQ multiplex PCR; TCRdb holds only in-frame clones, not every one. The sample lists 190,000 or so clones; approximately 70% were seen once. The sequencing sample was made of memory CD4+ T cells sorted from blood. Subset of the sample: CD45RA-negative fraction. These receptor sequences come from a man aged 25-45 years in good health.

The chain links TRBV9 to TRBJ2-5, with TRBD1 identical over 8 bases. V lost 0 bases to trimming and J lost 5 bases; unmatched junction nucleotides: 6. Looked up from germline, CDR1 is SGDLS and CDR2 is YYNGEE. The CDR3 extends over 15 amino acids. CDR3 in amino acids: CASSVDAGGYETQYF. In DNA, the CDR3 is TGTGCCAGCAGCGTAGACGCAGGGGGCTATGAGACCCAGTACTTC.

This clone has only a few counts. This sequence joins TRBV10-1 and TRBJ2-3; tentative D call: TRBD1 (6 bases). Between the trimmed V and J ends, which lost 0 bases and 5 bases, there was a span of 15 bases. The CDR3 is 16 residues long. Germline-derived CDR1 and CDR2 are WNHNN and SYGVQD (reference sequence). CDR3 residues: CASSESSAGEKDTQYF. The CDR3 DNA sequence: TGCGCCAGCAGTGAGTCGAGCGCAGGGGAGAAAGATACGCAGTATTTT.

This clone was observed a few times. This chain uses TRBV28 with TRBJ1-2; 7 nucleotides align to TRBD1. The CDR3 has 17 amino acids. The ends lost 6 bases at V and 0 bases at J; junction bases unmatched: 13. The germline V gene encodes CDR1 MDHEN and CDR2 SYDVKM. The CDR3 is CASSPNSGTATNYGYTF. The DNA of the CDR3 is TGTGCCAGCAGCCCTAACTCCGGGACAGCAACTAACTATGGCTACACCTTC.

The V and J genes are TRBV19 and TRBJ1-1; no clear D gene. The germline V gene encodes CDR1 LNHDA and CDR2 SQIVND (reference sequence). Trimming removed 7 bases at V and 2 bases at J, with 14 bases between. The CDR3 runs to 14 residues. CDR3 nucleotide sequence: TGTGCCAGTACTGGCTCGATAATTAACACTGAAGCTTTCTTT. It is translated as CASTGSIINTEAFF.

The table lists this clone with a count of one. The chain links TRBV19 to TRBJ1-3; 7 bases line up with TRBD1. Germline CDR1 is LNHDA and CDR2 is SQIVND (reference sequence). The CDR3 loop spans 16 amino acids. Germline trimming cut 5 bases from V and 0 bases from J; bases unmatched to any gene: 7. CDR3 nucleotide sequence: TGTGCCAGTAGTTTCCACAGGGGACCCTCTGGAAACACCATATATTTT. Amino acids: CASSFHRGPSGNTIYF.

This chain joins TRBV5-4 and TRBJ2-3; the D gene could be TRBD1 or TRBD2 (5 bases each). Germline CDR1 reads SGHNT; CDR2 reads YYREEE (reference sequence). The CDR3 has 13 residues. With 2 bases removed from V and 3 bases from J, the gap between germline ends came to 7 bases. The CDR3 spells CASSLGTTDTQYF. The CDR3 region has the DNA TGTGCCAGCAGCTTAGGGACGACAGATACGCAGTATTTT.

The chain links TRBV5-6 to TRBJ2-7; a possible D gene is TRBD1 (5 bases). Germline values: CDR1 SGHDT, CDR2 YYEEEE. Deletions cut 0 bases from V and 7 bases from J, with 14 bases between. This CDR3 is 14 amino acids long. The CDR3 loop reads CASSLVGPFPEQYF. DNA of the CDR3: TGTGCCAGCAGCTTGGTGGGGCCCTTTCCGGAGCAGTACTTC.

This chain joins TRBV6-5 and TRBJ2-1; D is undetermined. This CDR3 comprises 13 residues. Looked up from germline, CDR1 is MNHEY and CDR2 is SVGAGI. Trimming left V 5 bases short and J 8 bases short, with 13 bases between. The CDR3 protein is CASSEIGWDEQFF. CDR3 nucleotide sequence: TGTGCCAGCAGTGAGATAGGTTGGGATGAGCAGTTCTTC.

The V gene is TRBV7-1, the J gene TRBJ2-1; TRBD2 is a possible D gene (5 bases). TRBV7-1 is assigned to the ORF class and has an uncertain function. The CDR3 has 14 residues. The V and J ends lost 4 bases and 10 bases respectively, with 17 bases between them. CDR3 sequence (DNA): TGTGCCAGCAGCTTACTTCCCTCTCGCGGGGAGCAGTTCTTC. It encodes CASSLLPSRGEQFF.

This clone was seen a handful of times. This same CDR3 is encoded by further DNA sequences in the sample. The chain carries TRBV7-9 and TRBJ2-7; no clear D. This CDR3 has 11 residues. Germline V gene lookup returns CDR1 SEHNR and CDR2 FQNEAQ (reference sequence). With 2 bases removed from V and 3 bases from J, the gap between germline ends came to 2 bases. Written as DNA, the CDR3 is TGTGCCAGCAGCTTATACTACGAGCAGTACTTC. As protein: CASSLYYEQYF.

J is TRBJ2-7 and V is TRBV11-2; TRBD1 agrees at 7 bases. V trimming: 5 bases; J trimming: 3 bases; junction bases outside the gene matches: 10. The CDR3 has 15 amino acids. The germline gives CDR1 SGHAT, CDR2 FQNNGV. The CDR3 region is CASSLSSYRGYEQYF. CDR3 nucleotide sequence: TGTGCCAGCAGCCTCAGTTCGTACAGGGGCTACGAGCAGTACTTC.

In this sample, this clone turned up a few times. The chain recombines TRBV4-3 with TRBJ2-5, with D possibly being TRBD2 (6 bases). Germline V gene lookup returns CDR1 LGHNA and CDR2 YSLEER. This CDR3 has 14 residues. V lost 4 bases to trimming and J lost 2 bases, with 11 bases between them. The CDR3 spells CASSLGGSQETQYF. DNA of the CDR3: TGCGCCAGCAGCCTCGGGGGATCACAAGAGACCCAGTACTTC.

This chain connects TRBV18 to TRBJ1-3; D might be TRBD1 (5 bases). CDR1 and CDR2 from the germline V gene are KGHSH and LQKENI. The CDR3 has 14 residues. Trimming removed 2 bases from V and 4 bases from J, with 9 bases in between. The CDR3 nucleotides read TGTGCCAGCTCACCAGGAGGGGAAGGAAACACCATATATTTT. It codes for CASSPGGEGNTIYF.

Only a few counts were recorded for this clone. This chain uses TRBV5-1 with TRBJ1-2; 8 bases are shared with TRBD1. Germline assignment: CDR1 SGHRS and CDR2 YFSETQ. Losses at the gene ends were 4 bases for V and 4 bases for J; bases not matched to a gene: 6. The length of the CDR3 is 14 residues. The CDR3, as DNA: TGCGCCAGCAGCACGGACAGGGAACTCTATGGCTACACCTTC. Protein product: CASSTDRELYGYTF.

V gene TRBV9 combines with J gene TRBJ2-7; D possibly uses TRBD1 or TRBD2 (5 bases each). The germline gives CDR1 SGDLS, CDR2 YYNGEE. There are 18 residues in the CDR3. Trimming left V 0 bases short and J 0 bases short, with 19 bases between. The CDR3 coding sequence is TGTGCCAGCAGCGTAGGGGTGGACCCCAGGGACGCCTCCTACGAGCAGTACTTC. Its protein is CASSVGVDPRDASYEQYF. Full variable domain (outside the CDR3, taken from reference TRBV9 and TRBJ2-7): DSGVTQTPKHLITATGQRVTLRCSPRSGDLSVYWYQQSLDQGLQFLIQYYNGEERAKGNILERFSAQQFPDLHSELNLSSLELGDSALYFCASSVGVDPRDASYEQYFGPGTRLTVT.

This clone came up a few times. The rearrangement uses TRBV6-1 and TRBJ2-2; 7 bases are shared with TRBD1. The CDR3 covers 17 residues. From germline, CDR1 is MNHNS and CDR2 SASEGT. J lost 5 bases, V lost 3 bases, and 12 bases had no gene match. This chain's CDR3 is CASSDKRRGLVTGELFF. CDR3 bases: TGTGCCAGCAGTGACAAGAGAAGGGGGCTGGTGACCGGGGAGCTGTTTTTT.

The J gene is TRBJ2-7, the V gene TRBV7-2; 10 positions agree with TRBD1. Germline V lookup: CDR1 SGHTA, CDR2 FQGNSA. This CDR3 has 15 amino acids. With 4 bases clipped from V and 4 bases from J, the junction kept 7 bases outside the gene matches. The CDR3, as DNA: TGTGCCAGCAGCTCCCTCCGGGACAGGGGTTACGAGCAGTACTTC. Protein sequence: CASSSLRDRGYEQYF.

V gene TRBV27 combines with J gene TRBJ1-1; no clear D. Germline CDR1 MNHEY, CDR2 SMNVEV (reference sequence). CDR3 size: 14 residues. The germline V and J ends were trimmed by 2 bases and 2 bases, with 9 bases remaining between them. The CDR3 reads CASSLILGNTEAFF. Written as DNA, the CDR3 is TGTGCCAGCAGTTTAATTTTGGGAAACACTGAAGCTTTCTTT.

The chain employs TRBV11-3 and TRBJ2-1, with 13 bases identical to TRBD2. Trimming removed 5 bases from V and 3 bases from J; junction bases left unmatched: 7. The CDR3 is 17 residues long. Per the germline V gene, CDR1 is SGHNT and CDR2 is YENEEA. CDR3 sequence reads: CASSLGTSGIRYNEQFF. CDR3 in DNA: TGTGCCAGCAGCCTCGGGACTAGCGGGATCCGCTACAATGAGCAGTTCTTC.

This chain links TRBV9 with TRBJ2-7; tentatively, D is TRBD2 (5 bases). CDR1 is SGDLS, CDR2 YYNGEE, per germline. CDR3 length: 17 residues. The V end lost 0 bases, the J end lost 0 bases, and 16 bases lay between the germline ends. This CDR3 is CASSVVIARTGSYEQYF. The CDR3 nucleotides read TGTGCCAGCAGCGTAGTAATCGCCCGGACTGGCTCCTACGAGCAGTACTTC.

This chain connects TRBV7-8 to TRBJ2-5; D remains ambiguous. In germline, CDR1 is SGHVS, CDR2 FQNEAQ. Deletions cut 4 bases from V and 3 bases from J, with 9 bases between. The CDR3 totals 13 residues. The CDR3 region is CASSSGRKETQYF. The CDR3 nucleotides read TGTGCCAGCAGCTCCGGCAGGAAAGAGACCCAGTACTTC. Variable domain in full (rest from reference TRBV7-8 and TRBJ2-5): GAGVSQSPRYKVAKRGQDVALRCDPISGHVSLFWYQQALGQGPEFLTYFQNEAQLDKSGLPSDRFFAERPEGSVSTLKIQRTQQEDSAVYLCASSSGRKETQYFGPGTRLLVL.

The rearrangement links TRBV5-1 to TRBJ2-1; D unresolved. Trimming pared 1 base from V and 7 bases from J, leaving 6 bases between. The CDR3 spans 12 residues. Germline values: CDR1 SGHRS, CDR2 YFSETQ. The CDR3 DNA sequence: TGCGCCAGCAGCTTGTCCAGTAATGAGCAGTTCTTC. This encodes CASSLSSNEQFF.

The chain carries TRBV11-3 and TRBJ2-1, with 7 bases fitting TRBD1. CDR3 size: 15 residues. After removal of 1 base from V and 1 base from J, the junction contained 1 base not matched to a gene. The germline CDR1 and CDR2 sequences are SGHNT and YENEEA. CDR3 sequence: CASSLGDRSYNEQFF. CDR3 bases: TGTGCCAGCAGCTTAGGGGACAGATCCTACAATGAGCAGTTCTTC.

This chain joins TRBV27 and TRBJ2-7; 11 bases are shared with TRBD2. Germline CDR1 is MNHEY and CDR2 is SMNVEV (reference sequence). The CDR3 loop spans 15 amino acids. Unmatched junction bases numbered 8, after V lost 5 bases and J lost 5 bases. The CDR3 coding sequence is TGTGCCAGCAGTGACCGACTAGCGGGGTGGGACGAGCAGTACTTC. It codes for CASSDRLAGWDEQYF.

The chain has TRBV18 and TRBJ1-1, with 9 positions matching TRBD1. V trimming: 10 bases; J trimming: 5 bases; junction bases outside the gene matches: 8. The length of the CDR3 is 13 residues. CDR1 KGHSH and CDR2 LQKENI come from the germline V gene. The CDR3 reads CATRTTGGTEAFF. The CDR3 nucleotides read TGTGCCACCCGAACGACAGGGGGTACTGAAGCTTTCTTT.

This chain links TRBV18 with TRBJ1-1; D remains unclear. The CDR3 spans 15 residues. The germline V gene has CDR1 KGHSH and CDR2 LQKENI. Trimming took off 2 bases at V and 3 bases at J, with 13 bases between the two ends. The CDR3, as DNA: TGTGCCAGCTCACCATTCGAGGGCGCGGACACTGAAGCTTTCTTT. Protein sequence: CASSPFEGADTEAFF.

This clone occurred once. The chain combines TRBV29-1 with TRBJ2-5; D is perhaps TRBD2 (5 bases). Trimming shortened V by 0 bases and J by 5 bases, and 13 bases separated the two germline ends. This CDR3 comprises 14 residues. Per germline, CDR1 SQVTM and CDR2 ANQGSEA. The CDR3 nucleotides read TGCAGCGTTGAAGATCGCCGGAGGCGGGAGACCCAGTACTTC. This sequence encodes CSVEDRRRRETQYF.

The V and J genes are TRBV5-1 and TRBJ2-2, with D maybe TRBD1 (6 bases). There are 15 residues in the CDR3. Germline V gives CDR1 SGHRS, CDR2 YFSETQ. The V gene lost 0 bases and the J gene lost 6 bases, with 12 bases spanning the gap. The CDR3 DNA sequence: TGCGCCAGCAGCTTGGAAGGCAGGGGATCCGGGGAGCTGTTTTTT. Translation gives CASSLEGRGSGELFF.

This clone is a singleton in its sample. The CDR3 nucleotides read TGTGCCAGCTCACCAAACGGACAGCCGGGGGGGGACACTGAAGCTTTCTTT. It translates to CASSPNGQPGGDTEAFF. The V gene is TRBV18, the J gene TRBJ1-1; possibly TRBD1 for D (6 bases). The CDR3 sequence is 17 residues long. Germline values: CDR1 KGHSH, CDR2 LQKENI. V was pared by 2 bases and J by 3 bases, with 19 bases between.